The rows below give T cell receptor beta chains drawn from one sample of a study of PD-1 blockade in mismatch repair-deficient tumors. Clones were read by immunoSEQ multiplex PCR, and TCRdb kept only the in-frame ones, dropping some. The data contain 130,000 or so clones, around 87% of them seen just once; the ten biggest clones take up about 13%. Material: peripheral blood, obtained 44 weeks after starting pembrolizumab. Source of these receptors: an adult with mismatch repair-deficient cancer. The CDR3 runs from the conserved cysteine through the conserved F or W. The order of the fields is D gene, J gene, clone size, V gene, CDR3 DNA, CDR3 protein. A D gene is named only where the DNA matches it firmly. Clone size is shown for a subset of rows, as once, few, many or a class of expanded clone.

d_gene: NA
j_gene: TRBJ1-5
abundance: NA
v_gene: TRBV6-5
CDR3nt: TGTGCCAGCAGTTACTCGAGAGGGAGCAATCAGCCCCAGCATTTT
CDR3aa: CASSYSRGSNQPQHF

d_gene: NA
j_gene: TRBJ2-2
abundance: NA
v_gene: TRBV6-6
CDR3nt: TGTGCCAGCAGAGACACCACCGGGGAGCTGTTTTTT
CDR3aa: CASRDTTGELFF

d_gene: TRBD1
j_gene: TRBJ2-2
abundance: NA
v_gene: TRBV4-1
CDR3nt: TGCGCCAGCAGCCAGGACAGGCCAACCGGGGAGCTGTTTTTT
CDR3aa: CASSQDRPTGELFF

d_gene: TRBD1
j_gene: TRBJ2-7
abundance: NA
v_gene: TRBV5-1
CDR3nt: TGCGCCAGCAGATATGGACAGGGGGCCGGCTACGAGCAGTACTTC
CDR3aa: CASRYGQGAGYEQYF

d_gene: TRBD1
j_gene: TRBJ2-3
abundance: NA
v_gene: TRBV28
CDR3nt: TGTGCCAGCAGTTCAAACGCAAGGGACAGGGTCGAGTTGGCCCTGACCCGTCTGCTGTATTTT
CDR3aa: CASSSNARDRVELALTRLLYF

d_gene: NA
j_gene: TRBJ1-1
abundance: NA
v_gene: TRBV6-5
CDR3nt: TGTGCCAGCAGTCGCGACAGCTACACTGAAGCTTTCTTT
CDR3aa: CASSRDSYTEAFF

d_gene: TRBD2
j_gene: TRBJ2-7
abundance: NA
v_gene: TRBV6-5
CDR3nt: TGTGCCAGCAGTTACGGGCTAGCGGGAGAGTTCGAGCAGTACTTC
CDR3aa: CASSYGLAGEFEQYF

d_gene: NA
j_gene: TRBJ2-7
abundance: NA
v_gene: TRBV6-6
CDR3nt: TGTGCCAGCAGTTCGCCGGGGACCCCCTCCTACGAGCAGTACTTC
CDR3aa: CASSSPGTPSYEQYF

d_gene: TRBD2
j_gene: TRBJ2-5
abundance: NA
v_gene: TRBV4-2
CDR3nt: TGTGCCAGCAGCCAAGATGGGCCGAAGGGACTAGCGGAGACCCAGTACTTC
CDR3aa: CASSQDGPKGLAETQYF

d_gene: TRBD2
j_gene: TRBJ2-5
abundance: NA
v_gene: TRBV11-2
CDR3nt: TGTGCCAGCAGCTTAACCGGAGCGGGAAAAGAGACCCAGTACTTC
CDR3aa: CASSLTGAGKETQYF

d_gene: NA
j_gene: TRBJ2-1
abundance: NA
v_gene: TRBV12-1
CDR3nt: TGTGCCAGCTTCGTGGACTACAATGAGCAGTTCTTC
CDR3aa: CASFVDYNEQFF

d_gene: NA
j_gene: TRBJ2-3
abundance: NA
v_gene: TRBV5-1
CDR3nt: TGCGCCAGCAGCTTGGCCGGCAAAAGCACAGATACGCAGTATTTT
CDR3aa: CASSLAGKSTDTQYF

d_gene: NA
j_gene: TRBJ2-7
abundance: medium-sized
v_gene: TRBV6-1
CDR3nt: TGTGCCAGCAGTAGGGGAGCGGGTAAGCAGTACTTC
CDR3aa: CASSRGAGKQYF

d_gene: TRBD2
j_gene: TRBJ2-2
abundance: NA
v_gene: TRBV2
CDR3nt: TGTGCCAGCCCGCCGGGACTAGCGGGAGGAGGTCCCGGGGAGCTGTTTTTT
CDR3aa: CASPPGLAGGGPGELFF

d_gene: TRBD1
j_gene: TRBJ2-3
abundance: NA
v_gene: TRBV27
CDR3nt: TGTGCCAGCAGCTACCGACAGGGCGCCACAGATACGCAGTATTTT
CDR3aa: CASSYRQGATDTQYF

d_gene: NA
j_gene: TRBJ1-3
abundance: NA
v_gene: TRBV9
CDR3nt: TGTGCCAGCAGCGTTGGCGGCGCCTCTGGAAACACCATATATTTT
CDR3aa: CASSVGGASGNTIYF

d_gene: NA
j_gene: TRBJ2-4
abundance: NA
v_gene: TRBV30
CDR3nt: TGTGCCTGGAGTTTAGCGGACCTACTTCAAGGCATTCAGTACTTC
CDR3aa: CAWSLADLLQGIQYF